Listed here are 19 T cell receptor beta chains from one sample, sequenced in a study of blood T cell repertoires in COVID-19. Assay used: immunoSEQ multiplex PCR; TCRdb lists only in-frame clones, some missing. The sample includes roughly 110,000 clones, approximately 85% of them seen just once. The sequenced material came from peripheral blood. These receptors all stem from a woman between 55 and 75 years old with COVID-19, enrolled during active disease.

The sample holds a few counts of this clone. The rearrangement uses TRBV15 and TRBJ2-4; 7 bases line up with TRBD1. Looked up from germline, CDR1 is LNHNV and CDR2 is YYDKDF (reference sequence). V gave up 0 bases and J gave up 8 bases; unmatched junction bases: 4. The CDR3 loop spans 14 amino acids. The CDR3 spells CATSRDRGQDIQYF. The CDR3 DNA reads TGTGCCACCAGCAGAGATAGGGGGCAGGACATTCAGTACTTC.

CDR3 residues: CSALQDYEQYF. CDR3 sequence (DNA): TGCAGTGCTTTACAGGACTACGAGCAGTACTTC. The rearrangement links TRBV20-1 to TRBJ2-7; D is perhaps TRBD1 (5 bases). From germline, CDR1 is DFQATT and CDR2 SNEGSKA (reference sequence). The CDR3 consists of 11 residues. The V gene lost 5 bases and the J gene lost 3 bases, with 8 bases spanning the gap.

CDR3 amino acids: CASSPLGASSGNTIYF. The CDR3 coding sequence is TGTGCCAGCAGCCCCTTAGGGGCTAGCTCTGGAAACACCATATATTTT. The chain has TRBV27 and TRBJ1-3, with D possibly being TRBD1 (5 bases). The CDR3 extends over 16 amino acids. V lost 6 bases and J lost 0, with 15 bases in between. Germline V gene lookup returns CDR1 MNHEY and CDR2 SMNVEV (reference sequence).

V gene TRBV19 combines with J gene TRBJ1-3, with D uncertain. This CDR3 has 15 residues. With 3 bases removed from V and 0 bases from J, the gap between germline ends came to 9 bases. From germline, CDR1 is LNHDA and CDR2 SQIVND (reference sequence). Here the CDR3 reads CASSMEFNSGNTIYF. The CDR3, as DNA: TGTGCCAGTAGTATGGAGTTCAACTCTGGAAACACCATATATTTT.

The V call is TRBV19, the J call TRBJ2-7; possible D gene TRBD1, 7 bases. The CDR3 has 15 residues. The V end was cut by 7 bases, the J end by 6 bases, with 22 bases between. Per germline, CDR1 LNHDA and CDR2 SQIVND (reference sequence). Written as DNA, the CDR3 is TGTGCCAGTACCCCCCAGGGGGGTTCATTCGGCGAGCAGTACTTC. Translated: CASTPQGGSFGEQYF. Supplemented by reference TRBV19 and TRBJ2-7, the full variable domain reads DGGITQSPKYLFRKEGQNVTLSCEQNLNHDAMYWYRQDPGQGLRLIYYSQIVNDFQKGDIAEGYSVSREKKESFPLTVTSAQKNPTAFYLCASTPQGGSFGEQYFGPGTRLTVT.

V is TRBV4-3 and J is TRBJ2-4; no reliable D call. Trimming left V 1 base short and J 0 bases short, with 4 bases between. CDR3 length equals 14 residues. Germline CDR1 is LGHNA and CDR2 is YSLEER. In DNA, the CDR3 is TGCGCCAGCAGCCAAGGTCTAGCCAAAAACATTCAGTACTTC. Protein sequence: CASSQGLAKNIQYF.

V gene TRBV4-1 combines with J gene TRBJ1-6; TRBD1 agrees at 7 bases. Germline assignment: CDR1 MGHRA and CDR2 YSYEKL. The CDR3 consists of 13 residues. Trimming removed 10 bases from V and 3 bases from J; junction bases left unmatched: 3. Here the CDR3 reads CAIGTDYNSPLHF. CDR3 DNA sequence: TGCGCCATTGGGACAGACTATAATTCACCCCTCCACTTT.

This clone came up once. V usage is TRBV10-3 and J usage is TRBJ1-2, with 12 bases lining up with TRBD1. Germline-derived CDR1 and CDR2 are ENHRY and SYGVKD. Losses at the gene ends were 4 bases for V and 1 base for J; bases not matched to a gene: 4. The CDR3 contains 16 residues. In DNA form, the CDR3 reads TGTGCCATCAGTGGCGGGACAGGGGGCGGTAACTATGGCTACACCTTC. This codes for CAISGGTGGGNYGYTF.

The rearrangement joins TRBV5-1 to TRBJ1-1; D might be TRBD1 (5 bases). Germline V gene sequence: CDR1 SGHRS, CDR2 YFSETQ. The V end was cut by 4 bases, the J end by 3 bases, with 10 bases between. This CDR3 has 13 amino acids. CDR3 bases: TGCGCCAGCAGCCAACAGGAGTACACTGAAGCTTTCTTT. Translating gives CASSQQEYTEAFF.

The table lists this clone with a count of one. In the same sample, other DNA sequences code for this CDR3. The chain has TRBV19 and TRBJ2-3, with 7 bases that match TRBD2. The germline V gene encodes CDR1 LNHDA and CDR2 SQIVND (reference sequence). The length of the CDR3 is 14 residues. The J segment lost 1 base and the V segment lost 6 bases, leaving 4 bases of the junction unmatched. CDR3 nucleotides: TGTGCCAGTAGCCGTCTAGCGGGCACAGATACGCAGTATTTT. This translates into CASSRLAGTDTQYF.

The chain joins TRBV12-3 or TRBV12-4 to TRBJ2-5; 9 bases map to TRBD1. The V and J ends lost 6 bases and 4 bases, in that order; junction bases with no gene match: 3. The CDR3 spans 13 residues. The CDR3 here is CASRSTGGETQYF. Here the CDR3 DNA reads TGTGCCAGCAGGTCGACAGGGGGAGAGACCCAGTACTTC.

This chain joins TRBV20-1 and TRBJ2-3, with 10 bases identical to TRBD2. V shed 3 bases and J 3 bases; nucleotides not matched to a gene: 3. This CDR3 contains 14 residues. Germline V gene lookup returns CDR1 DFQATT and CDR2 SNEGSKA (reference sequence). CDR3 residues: CSASSGGSTDTQYF. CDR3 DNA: TGCAGTGCTAGTAGCGGGGGGTCGACAGATACGCAGTATTTT.

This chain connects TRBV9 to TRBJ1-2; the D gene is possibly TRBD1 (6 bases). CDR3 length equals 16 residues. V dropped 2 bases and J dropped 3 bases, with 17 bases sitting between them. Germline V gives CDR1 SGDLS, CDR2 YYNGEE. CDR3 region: CASSVGPRGADYGYTF. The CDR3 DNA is TGTGCCAGCAGCGTGGGACCCAGGGGAGCGGACTATGGCTACACCTTC.

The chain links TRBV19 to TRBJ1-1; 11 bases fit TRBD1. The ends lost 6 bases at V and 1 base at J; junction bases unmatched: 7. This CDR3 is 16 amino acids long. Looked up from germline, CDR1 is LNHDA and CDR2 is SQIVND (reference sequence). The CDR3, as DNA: TGTGCCAGTAGGGGACAGGGGGTCTTTTGGAACACTGAAGCTTTCTTT. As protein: CASRGQGVFWNTEAFF.

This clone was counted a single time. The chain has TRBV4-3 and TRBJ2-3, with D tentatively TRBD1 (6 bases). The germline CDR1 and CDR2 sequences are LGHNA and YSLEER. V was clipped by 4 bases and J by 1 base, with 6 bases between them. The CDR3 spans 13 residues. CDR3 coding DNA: TGCGCCAGCAGCCCAGGGGGCACAGATACGCAGTATTTT. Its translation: CASSPGGTDTQYF.

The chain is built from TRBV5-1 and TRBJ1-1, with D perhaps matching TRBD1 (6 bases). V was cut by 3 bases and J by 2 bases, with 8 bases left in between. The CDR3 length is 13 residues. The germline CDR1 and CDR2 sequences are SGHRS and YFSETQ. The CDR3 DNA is TGCGCCAGCAGCTCGGACAGTAACACTGAAGCTTTCTTT. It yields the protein CASSSDSNTEAFF.

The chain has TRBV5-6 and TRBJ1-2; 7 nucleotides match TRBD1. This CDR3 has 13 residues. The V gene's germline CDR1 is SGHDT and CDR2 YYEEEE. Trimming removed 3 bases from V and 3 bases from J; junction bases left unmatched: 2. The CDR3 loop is CASSSGQDYGYTF. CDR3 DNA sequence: TGTGCCAGCAGCTCCGGACAGGACTATGGCTACACCTTC.

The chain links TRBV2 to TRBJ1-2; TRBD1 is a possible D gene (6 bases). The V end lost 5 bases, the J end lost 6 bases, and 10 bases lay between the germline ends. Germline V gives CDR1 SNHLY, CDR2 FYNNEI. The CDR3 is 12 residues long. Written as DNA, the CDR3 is TGTGCCAGCAGTTGGACAGATGATGGCTACACCTTC. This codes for CASSWTDDGYTF.

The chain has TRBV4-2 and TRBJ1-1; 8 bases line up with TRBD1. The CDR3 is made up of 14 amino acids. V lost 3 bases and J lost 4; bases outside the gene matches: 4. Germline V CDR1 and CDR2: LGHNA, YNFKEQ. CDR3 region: CASSHNGQGTEAFF. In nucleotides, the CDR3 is TGTGCCAGCAGCCACAACGGACAGGGCACTGAAGCTTTCTTT.